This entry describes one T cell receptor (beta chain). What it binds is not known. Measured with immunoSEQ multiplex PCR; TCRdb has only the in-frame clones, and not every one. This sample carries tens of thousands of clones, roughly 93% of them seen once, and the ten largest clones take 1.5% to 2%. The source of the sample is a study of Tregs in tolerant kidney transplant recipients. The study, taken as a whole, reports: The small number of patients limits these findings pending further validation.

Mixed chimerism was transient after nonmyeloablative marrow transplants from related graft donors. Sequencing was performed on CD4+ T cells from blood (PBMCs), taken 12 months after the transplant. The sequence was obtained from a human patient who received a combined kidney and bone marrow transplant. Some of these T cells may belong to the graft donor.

The CDR3 DNA reads as TGTGCCAGCAGCTTAAGTGGACAGAGCTCCTATGGCTACACCTTC. Translated: CASSLSGQSSYGYTF. The chain joins TRBV11-2 to TRBJ1-2, with D maybe TRBD1 (6 bases). This CDR3 region has 15 residues. Germline lookup yields CDR1 SGHAT and CDR2 FQNNGV. Between the trimmed V and J ends, which lost 2 bases and 4 bases, there was a span of 14 bases. Drawing the rest from reference TRBV11-2 and TRBJ1-2, the complete variable domain is EAGVAQSPRYKIIEKRQSVAFWCNPISGHATLYWYQQILGQGPKLLIQFQNNGVVDDSQLPKDRFSAERLKGVDSTLKIQPAKLEDSAVYLCASSLSGQSSYGYTFGSGTRLTVV.